This T cell receptor beta chain is drawn from a study of blood T cell repertoires in COVID-19. Overall study context: Sites in the United States, Italy and Spain provided acute and convalescent COVID-19 samples.

Original processing notes: The authors estimated nucleated cell counts from reference gene primer amplification. The assay was immunoSEQ multiplex PCR, and TCRdb's table has in-frame clones only and misses some. V and J calls and clone size are as listed in that table; D and trimming were resolved from the DNA. This table has nearly 350,000 clones, around nine tenths appearing once. The CDR3 has 16 residues. With V trimmed by 3 bases and J by 10 bases, 9 bases remained unmatched. Germline lookup yields CDR1 WNHNN and CDR2 SYGVQD (reference sequence). Sequencing used peripheral blood. The TCR sequence derives from a young woman who had recovered from COVID-19. The chain links TRBV10-1 to TRBJ2-1; 13 nucleotides line up with TRBD2. The DNA for the CDR3 is TGCGCCAGCAGTGAACTGGGACTAGCGGGAAGTGGAGAGCAGTTCTTC. Amino acids: CASSELGLAGSGEQFF.